Presented here are 30 T cell receptor beta chains from one specimen sequenced in a study of response to subunit inactivated influenza vaccine. One entry per CDR3 protein results from TCRdb running MiXCR on the RT-PCR reads. Seen here are 630,000 or so distinct CDR3 sequences, roughly 14% observed once, and the top ten hold about 9.9%. The sample was PBMCs from blood, taken 11 to 12 days after vaccination. Every receptor here comes from a man between 45 and 60 years old who received an inactivated influenza vaccine.

As regards this clonotype: It may be a read error: a sequence one base away is much more abundant. The rearrangement uses TRBV10-3 and TRBJ2-3; no clear D. The V end was cut by 6 bases, the J end by 2 bases, with 3 bases between. This CDR3 is built from 11 residues. Looked up from germline, CDR1 is ENHRY and CDR2 is SYGVKD. In DNA form, the CDR3 reads TGTGCCATCAGCCACACAGATACGCAGTATTTT. Translation: CAISHTDTQYF.

This clonotype appeared a few times. The chain recombines TRBV7-9 with TRBJ1-3; D not resolved. V lost 1 base, J lost 0 bases, and 7 bases lay in between. The CDR3 is 15 amino acids. From germline, CDR1 is SEHNR and CDR2 FQNEAQ (reference sequence). The CDR3 DNA reads TGTGCCAGCAGCTTAGAAGCAAGCTCTGGAAACACCATATATTTT. Its protein product is CASSLEASSGNTIYF.

This clonotype has only a few counts. The gene calls are TRBV12-3 or TRBV12-4 and TRBJ1-5, with 7 bases aligning to TRBD1. CDR3 size: 15 residues. The V gene end was trimmed by 3 bases and the J gene end by 0 bases; junction bases not matched to a gene: 2. CDR3 sequence reads: CASSFGTASNQPQHF. The CDR3 bases are TGTGCCAGCAGTTTCGGGACAGCTAGCAATCAGCCCCAGCATTTT.

The chain has TRBV4-2 and TRBJ1-6; possibly TRBD1 for D (5 bases). Germline V gives CDR1 LGHNA, CDR2 YNFKEQ. The CDR3 has 18 amino acids. V lost 0 bases and J lost 1, with 13 bases in between. CDR3 protein: CASSQDTNRGSYNSPLHF. In nucleotides, the CDR3 is TGTGCCAGCAGCCAAGATACCAACCGGGGGTCCTATAATTCACCCCTCCACTTT.

This chain uses TRBV24-1 with TRBJ2-6, with TRBD1 matching 9 bases. Germline loops: CDR1 KGHDR, CDR2 SFDVKD. With V trimmed by 6 bases and J by 2 bases, 4 bases remained unmatched. This CDR3 comprises 16 residues. CDR3 coding DNA: TGTGCCACCAGTCCGGGGACAGGGCCTGGGGCCAACGTCCTGACTTTC. Protein: CATSPGTGPGANVLTF.

This clonotype was seen a few times. The chain recombines TRBV28 with TRBJ1-4; 10 bases are shared with TRBD1. Per the germline V gene, CDR1 is MDHEN and CDR2 is SYDVKM. The CDR3 is 13 residues long. Trimming cost V 10 bases and J 8 bases; bases outside gene matches: 7. The CDR3 sequence is CATRTGGSEKLFF. CDR3 nucleotides: TGTGCCACCCGGACAGGGGGTTCAGAAAAACTGTTTTTT.

This clonotype occurred a few times. A read error may account for a junction end that differs from germline. The chain carries TRBV3-1 and TRBJ2-1; D is possibly TRBD2 (5 bases). There are 11 residues in the CDR3. CDR1 is LGHDT and CDR2 is YNNKEL in the germline V gene (reference sequence). CDR3 in amino acids: CASTQLEEQFF. DNA for the CDR3: TGTGCCAGCACCCAACTAGAAGAGCAGTTCTTC.

This chain uses TRBV4-1 with TRBJ2-2, with 9 bases aligning to TRBD1. After removal of 1 base from V and 7 bases from J, the junction contained 13 bases not matched to a gene. The CDR3 runs to 18 residues. CDR1 and CDR2 (germline): MGHRA, YSYEKL. The CDR3, as DNA: TGCGCCAGCAGCCAAGGTGGTGGGGGGACAGGGCGAATCGGGGAGCTGTTTTTT. Its protein is CASSQGGGGTGRIGELFF.

This clonotype was counted a few times. The chain is built from TRBV4-2 and TRBJ1-1, with D unresolved. V was clipped by 0 bases and J by 3 bases, with 5 bases between them. Germline CDR1 reads LGHNA; CDR2 reads YNFKEQ. The CDR3 runs 13 residues. This CDR3 is CASSQDRYTEAFF. CDR3 nucleotide sequence: TGTGCCAGCAGCCAAGACAGGTACACTGAAGCTTTCTTT.

V gene TRBV7-9 combines with J gene TRBJ2-7, with 9 bases identical to TRBD1. J lost 4 bases, V lost 1 base, and 8 bases had no gene match. The CDR3 has 16 residues. The germline CDR1 and CDR2 sequences are SEHNR and FQNEAQ (reference sequence). CDR3 coding DNA: TGTGCCAGCAGCTTAGGAACCGGGACAGGGTATTACGAGCAGTACTTC. It encodes CASSLGTGTGYYEQYF. Based on the CDR3 plus reference TRBV7-9 and TRBJ2-7, the full variable domain is DTGVSQNPRHKITKRGQNVTFRCDPISEHNRLYWYRQTLGQGPEFLTYFQNEAQLEKSRLLSDRFSAERPKGSFSTLEIQRTEQGDSAMYLCASSLGTGTGYYEQYFGPGTRLTVT.

The J gene is TRBJ2-7, the V gene TRBV7-2; D call uncertain. V shed 8 bases and J shed 2 bases, with 10 bases lying between them. CDR3 length: 12 residues. CDR1 SGHTA and CDR2 FQGNSA come from the germline V gene. The CDR3 reads CASYGSPYEQYF. CDR3 in DNA: TGTGCCAGCTATGGATCGCCCTACGAGCAGTACTTC.

The chain is built from TRBV20-1 and TRBJ1-1; 9 bases agree with TRBD1. The CDR3 loop spans 15 amino acids. Germline-derived CDR1 and CDR2 are DFQATT and SNEGSKA (reference sequence). V shed 5 bases, J shed 3 bases, and the junction held 10 bases outside the gene matches. The CDR3 nucleotides are TGCAGTGCTTTCAAAACCAGGACAGGGGACACTGAAGCTTTCTTT. Its translation is CSAFKTRTGDTEAFF.

J is TRBJ2-1 and V is TRBV2; no definite D call. The CDR3 has 12 residues. CDR1 and CDR2 from the germline V gene are SNHLY and FYNNEI. The V end lost 2 bases, the J end lost 6 bases, and 5 bases lay between the germline ends. CDR3: CASSERLNEQFF. The DNA for the CDR3 is TGTGCCAGCAGTGAACGCCTCAATGAGCAGTTCTTC.

This clonotype showed up just a few times. CDR3 in DNA: TGCAGTGCTATGACAGGGGGTAATCAGCCCCAGCATTTT. Protein sequence: CSAMTGGNQPQHF. The rearrangement links TRBV20-1 to TRBJ1-5, with 9 positions matching TRBD1. The CDR3 spans 13 residues. J lost 4 bases, V lost 4 bases, and 2 bases had no gene match. Looked up from germline, CDR1 is DFQATT and CDR2 is SNEGSKA (reference sequence).

This chain uses TRBV20-1 with TRBJ2-7; weak D call: TRBD2 (5 bases). The germline gives CDR1 DFQATT, CDR2 SNEGSKA (reference sequence). Trimming removed 3 bases at V and 7 bases at J, with 16 bases between. CDR3 length: 13 amino acids. CDR3 sequence: CSASGPPGGEQYF. The CDR3 DNA sequence: TGCAGTGCTAGCGGGCCTCCTGGCGGGGAGCAGTACTTC.

The chain couples TRBV5-4 to TRBJ2-1; no clear D gene. Germline loops: CDR1 SGHNT, CDR2 YYREEE (reference sequence). The CDR3 runs to 16 residues. V gave up 0 bases and J gave up 0 bases, with 10 bases separating them. CDR3 sequence: CASSLGSESSYNEQFF. The DNA of the CDR3 is TGTGCCAGCAGCTTGGGGTCGGAGAGCTCCTACAATGAGCAGTTCTTC.

The chain links TRBV29-1 to TRBJ2-3, with D perhaps matching TRBD1 (6 bases). The CDR3 extends over 13 amino acids. Trimming pared 3 bases from V and 1 base from J, leaving 8 bases between. Germline V CDR1 and CDR2: SQVTM, ANQGSEA. The CDR3: CSVETGRTDTQYF. The DNA for the CDR3 is TGCAGCGTTGAGACAGGACGCACAGATACGCAGTATTTT.

In this sample, this clonotype turned up many times. The chain uses TRBV7-2 and TRBJ2-5; D is undetermined. The CDR3 is 12 amino acids. Germline-derived CDR1 and CDR2 are SGHTA and FQGNSA. Deletions cut 1 base from V and 12 bases from J, with 12 bases between. The CDR3 loop is CASSLETGDKYF. For the CDR3, the DNA is TGTGCCAGCAGCTTAGAGACCGGCGACAAGTACTTC.

This clonotype was seen many times. The chain carries TRBV27 and TRBJ2-2; 8 positions agree with TRBD2. After removal of 5 bases from V and 5 bases from J, the junction contained 10 bases not matched to a gene. Germline V gene sequence: CDR1 MNHEY, CDR2 SMNVEV (reference sequence). The CDR3 is made up of 16 amino acids. The CDR3 DNA sequence: TGTGCCAGCAGTCCCCAGCGGGAGATGTGGACCGGGGAGCTGTTTTTT. It yields the protein CASSPQREMWTGELFF.

DNA for the CDR3: TGTGCCAGCAGTACCCCCCACGGCACAGATACGCAGTATTTT. Translated, it gives CASSTPHGTDTQYF. This chain links TRBV7-9 with TRBJ2-3; D gene ambiguous. V gave up 6 bases and J gave up 1 base, with 11 bases separating them. Per the germline V gene, CDR1 is SEHNR and CDR2 is FQNEAQ (reference sequence). The CDR3 totals 14 residues.

Remarks on this clonotype: One end of the junction fails to match germline, which may point to a read error. The gene calls are TRBV12-3 or TRBV12-4 and TRBJ2-5; D remains unclear. The CDR3 has 14 amino acids. This CDR3 reads CARSSSGNLETQYF. The DNA of the CDR3 is TGTGCCAGAAGTTCATCAGGAAACCTGGAGACCCAGTACTTC.

This sequence joins TRBV4-1 and TRBJ2-7, with 7 bases that match TRBD1. V lost 1 base, J lost 0 bases, and 3 bases stayed unmatched. The CDR3 spans 15 residues. The germline CDR1 and CDR2 sequences are MGHRA and YSYEKL. Here the CDR3 DNA reads TGCGCCAGCAGCCAAGGGCCAGGGGGCTCCTACGAGCAGTACTTC. As protein: CASSQGPGGSYEQYF.

The gene calls are TRBV20-1 and TRBJ2-7; D possibly uses TRBD1 or TRBD2 (5 bases each). V was trimmed by 4 bases and J by 3 bases, leaving 10 bases between them. This CDR3 is 12 amino acids long. Germline V gene data show CDR1 as DFQATT and CDR2 as SNEGSKA (reference sequence). The CDR3 loop reads CSATTEGYEQYF. DNA for the CDR3: TGCAGTGCTACGACAGAGGGCTACGAGCAGTACTTC.

This clonotype was seen just once. The DNA of the CDR3 is TGTGCCAGCAGTTACTCGATAGCGGGGGGTAATGAGCAGTTCTTC. As protein: CASSYSIAGGNEQFF. The chain is built from TRBV6-5 and TRBJ2-1; 10 nucleotides line up with TRBD2. Germline trimming cut 0 bases from V and 7 bases from J; bases unmatched to any gene: 3. Germline loops: CDR1 MNHEY, CDR2 SVGAGI. This CDR3 is built from 15 residues.

The sample holds many counts of this clonotype. The J gene is TRBJ2-3, the V gene TRBV7-3; TRBD1 matches at 9 bases. Looked up from germline, CDR1 is SGHTA and CDR2 is FQGTGA. J gave up 2 bases and V 5 bases, and 14 bases lay outside the gene matches. The CDR3 contains 18 residues. The CDR3 bases are TGTGCCAGCAGCCGAAGGCCAAGGGGACAGGGCACCACAGATACGCAGTATTTT. It translates to CASSRRPRGQGTTDTQYF. The entire variable domain, with the rest obtained from reference TRBV7-3 and TRBJ2-3, is as follows: GAGVSQTPSNKVTEKGKYVELRCDPISGHTALYWYRQSLGQGPEFLIYFQGTGAADDSGLPNDRFFAVRPEGSVSTLKIQRTERGDSAVYLCASSRRPRGQGTTDTQYFGPGTRLTVL.

This clonotype was counted a single time. V usage is TRBV5-8 and J usage is TRBJ1-5; tentative D call: TRBD1 (6 bases). Germline V gene data show CDR1 as SGHTS and CDR2 as YDEGEE. The V gene lost 0 bases and the J gene lost 11 bases, with 12 bases spanning the gap. This CDR3 comprises 13 residues. CDR3: CASSLGRDTAQHF. As DNA, the CDR3 is TGTGCCAGCAGCTTGGGACGGGACACGGCCCAGCATTTT.

The chain is built from TRBV9 and TRBJ2-1; TRBD2 matches at 12 bases. J gave up 12 bases and V 0 bases, and 16 bases lay outside the gene matches. The V gene's germline CDR1 is SGDLS and CDR2 YYNGEE. This CDR3 region has 18 residues. CDR3 sequence (DNA): TGTGCCAGCAGCGTAGCTACGGGGGCTAGCGGGAGGGCCAAGGTGCAGTTCTTC. Its translation: CASSVATGASGRAKVQFF.

This clonotype was seen a few times. The genes are TRBV6-1 and TRBJ2-5; tentatively, D is TRBD2 (5 bases). From germline, CDR1 is MNHNS and CDR2 SASEGT. This CDR3 region has 14 residues. The ends were cut back, 6 bases at V and 13 bases at J, with 24 bases in the middle. The DNA of the CDR3 is TGTGCCAGCAGCACCTATCGCACGGGGTTCTATTGGTACTTC. Encoded protein: CASSTYRTGFYWYF.

This clonotype came up a few times. The chain uses TRBV4-2 and TRBJ2-3; 10 bases match TRBD2. The germline CDR1 and CDR2 sequences are LGHNA and YNFKEQ. After removal of 2 bases from V and 6 bases from J, the junction contained 11 bases not matched to a gene. The CDR3 loop spans 17 amino acids. The CDR3 DNA follows: TGTGCCAGCAGCCAACGTCCCGGGACTAGCGTAGCGGATACGCAGTATTTT. As protein: CASSQRPGTSVADTQYF.

Note on this clonotype: The junction shows a germline mismatch at one end, possibly a read error. This CDR3 reads CSARGDRGMAEQYF. The CDR3 DNA is TGCAGTGCAAGAGGGGACAGGGGAATGGCCGAGCAGTACTTC. The chain links TRBV20-1 to TRBJ2-7, with TRBD1 matching over 10 bases. The CDR3 spans 14 residues. Germline V lookup: CDR1 DFQATT, CDR2 SNEGSKA (reference sequence).